One and the same sample provided the 4 T cell receptor beta chains below, sequenced in a study of OX40 agonist ivuxolimab in advanced cancers. Sequencing was performed with immunoSEQ multiplex PCR; in TCRdb, only in-frame clones are kept and a portion is missing. Counted here are roughly 80,000 clones, around nine tenths occurring once; the ten biggest clones make up roughly 0.35%. Sequencing was performed on CD4+ or CD8+ T cells sorted from blood, taken in a trial of the OX40 agonist ivuxolimab. These receptors all stem from an adult with an advanced solid tumor such as melanoma, head and neck, liver or kidney cancer.

The V gene is TRBV6-6, the J gene TRBJ1-3; weak D call: TRBD1 (5 bases). CDR1 and CDR2 (germline): MNHNY, SVGAGI (reference sequence). This CDR3 contains 16 residues. V lost 0 bases and J 3 bases, leaving 12 bases between the germline ends. CDR3 sequence: CASSYSQGSVGNTIYF. The CDR3 region has the DNA TGTGCCAGCAGTTACTCCCAGGGAAGTGTTGGAAACACCATATATTTT.

This chain links TRBV28 with TRBJ1-3; D perhaps matches TRBD1 (5 bases). The CDR3 is 15 amino acids. Deletions cut 8 bases from V and 0 bases from J, with 14 bases between. The germline CDR1 and CDR2 sequences are MDHEN and SYDVKM. The CDR3 DNA reads as TGTGCCAGCCTGGGGGGGATCAGCTCTGGAAACACCATATATTTT. This translates into CASLGGISSGNTIYF.

The CDR3 DNA follows: TGTGCCAGCAGCAGAACAGGGGACCCTGGCGGGCTAGTTTATGGCTACACCTTC. It codes for CASSRTGDPGGLVYGYTF. J is TRBJ1-2 and V is TRBV9; 7 nucleotides line up with TRBD1. The CDR3 spans 18 residues. Germline trimming cut 4 bases from V and 5 bases from J; bases unmatched to any gene: 20. The germline V gene encodes CDR1 SGDLS and CDR2 YYNGEE. The variable domain in full, with the rest retrieved from reference TRBV9 and TRBJ1-2, is DSGVTQTPKHLITATGQRVTLRCSPRSGDLSVYWYQQSLDQGLQFLIQYYNGEERAKGNILERFSAQQFPDLHSELNLSSLELGDSALYFCASSRTGDPGGLVYGYTFGSGTRLTVV.

V usage is TRBV28 and J usage is TRBJ2-7; 10 bases are a match to TRBD1. Trimming took 4 bases from V and 5 from J; bases not matched to a gene: 8. In germline, CDR1 is MDHEN, CDR2 SYDVKM. The CDR3 covers 15 residues. The CDR3 loop reads CASSSGTGDMDEQYV. The DNA of the CDR3 is TGTGCCAGCAGTTCCGGGACAGGGGATATGGACGAGCAGTACGTC.